These T cell receptor beta chains were read from a single sample in a study of beta chain features in type 1 diabetes. Method: immunoSEQ multiplex PCR; TCRdb's copy keeps in-frame clones and lacks some. Here the sample spans fewer than 650,000 clones, 15% to 18% being singletons. Sequencing used naive CD4+ T cells from blood. All receptors derive from a man in his late teens or twenties in good health. Each CDR3 is given with its conserved first and last residue. A D gene is named only where the DNA matches it firmly. The size field is filled for only some rows; it gives once, few, many or a size class.

CDR3	DNA	V	J	D	size
CASRYLGVGANEQFF	TGTGCCAGCAGGTACTTAGGAGTGGGGGCCAATGAGCAGTTCTTC	TRBV6-5	TRBJ2-1	-	-
CASNRQGSYGYTF	TGTGCCAGCAACCGACAGGGGTCCTATGGCTACACCTTC	TRBV7-2	TRBJ1-2	TRBD1	-
CASSVTGRGTEAFF	TGCGCCAGCAGCGTTACAGGGAGGGGGACTGAAGCTTTCTTT	TRBV5-1	TRBJ1-1	-	-
CASSNGFQETQYF	TGTGCCAGCAGCAACGGATTTCAAGAGACCCAGTACTTC	TRBV5-5	TRBJ2-5	-	-
CASSPGQGRSGANVLTF	TGTGCCAGCAGCCCGGGACAGGGGAGGTCTGGGGCCAACGTCCTGACTTTC	TRBV7-2	TRBJ2-6	TRBD1	few
CAISVESGEKLFF	TGTGCCATCAGTGTTGAGTCGGGGGAAAAACTGTTTTTT	TRBV10-3	TRBJ1-4	-	-
CASSLSQAGENEQFF	TGTGCCAGCAGCTTATCCCAGGCGGGGGAGAATGAGCAGTTCTTC	TRBV7-3	TRBJ2-1	TRBD2	-
CASTQTQAGRYTF	TGTGCCAGCACCCAAACCCAGGCTGGACGCTACACCTTC	TRBV28	TRBJ1-2	-	once
CASSPGTGLRQPQHF	TGTGCCAGTAGCCCCGGGACAGGGCTCCGTCAGCCCCAGCATTTT	TRBV19	TRBJ1-5	TRBD1	few
CATDAGVGLGGYTF	TGTGCCACCGATGCAGGGGTCGGGCTTGGAGGCTACACCTTC	TRBV28	TRBJ1-2	-	few
CASREKGSKKTQYF	TGTGCCAGTCGGGAGAAGGGCTCCAAAAAGACCCAGTACTTC	TRBV5-6	TRBJ2-5	-	-
CASTPPGTSYNEQFF	TGTGCCAGTACCCCACCCGGCACCTCCTACAATGAGCAGTTCTTC	TRBV19	TRBJ2-1	-	few
CASSRPEPGYEAFF	TGTGCCAGCAGCCGGCCTGAGCCCGGGTACGAAGCTTTCTTT	TRBV5-4	TRBJ1-1	-	few
CASSPLRDNSYEQYF	TGTGCCAGCAGCCCCCTCCGGGACAACTCCTACGAGCAGTACTTC	TRBV7-9	TRBJ2-7	-	-
CASSPRGQGDQPQHF	TGTGCCAGCTCACCAAGGGGACAGGGCGATCAGCCCCAGCATTTT	TRBV18	TRBJ1-5	TRBD1	-
CASSLGASGESYEQYF	TGCGCCAGCAGCTTGGGGGCTAGCGGGGAATCCTACGAGCAGTACTTC	TRBV5-1	TRBJ2-7	TRBD2	-
CASSFTPAHEQYF	TGTGCCAGCAGCTTTACCCCAGCTCACGAGCAGTACTTC	TRBV7-9	TRBJ2-7	-	few
CASSPAGGPGNTQYF	TGTGCCAGCAGCCCAGCGGGAGGGCCAGGGAATACGCAGTATTTT	TRBV7-7	TRBJ2-3	TRBD2	-
CASSIRQGYYNEQFF	TGTGCCAGCAGCATCAGACAGGGGTATTATAATGAGCAGTTCTTC	TRBV9	TRBJ2-1	TRBD1	-
CAISTSPPYEQYF	TGTGCCATCAGCACCTCTCCCCCTTACGAGCAGTACTTC	TRBV10-3	TRBJ2-7	-	few
CASREGYEQYF	TGTGCCAGCAGGGAGGGGTACGAGCAGTACTTC	TRBV7-9	TRBJ2-7	-	-
CASSQLSGSYEQYF	TGTGCCAGCAGCCAACTCAGCGGGAGCTACGAGCAGTACTTC	TRBV14	TRBJ2-7	TRBD2	few
CASSLGGGVNQPQHF	TGTGCCAGCAGCTTAGGAGGGGGCGTCAATCAGCCCCAGCATTTT	TRBV5-6	TRBJ1-5	TRBD1	few
CASSLHLISPEAFF	TGTGCCAGCAGCTTACACCTCATATCCCCAGAAGCTTTCTTT	TRBV7-2	TRBJ1-1	-	-
CASTRQSITYNEQFF	TGCGCCAGCACTAGACAGAGTATTACCTACAATGAGCAGTTCTTC	TRBV5-1	TRBJ2-1	-	-
CASSQHLLGPGELFF	TGTGCCAGCAGCCAACACCTCTTGGGGCCCGGGGAGCTGTTTTTT	TRBV14	TRBJ2-2	-	-
CASSLDSYNSPLHF	TGTGCCAGCAGCTTGGACAGCTATAATTCACCCCTCCACTTT	TRBV7-9	TRBJ1-6	-	-
CASSPSLAGGADTQYF	TGTGCCAGCAGCCCGTCTCTAGCGGGGGGTGCGGATACGCAGTATTTT	TRBV4-2	TRBJ2-3	TRBD2	-
CASSRGQGKVDEQFF	TGTGCCAGCTCACGCGGACAGGGGAAGGTAGATGAGCAGTTCTTC	TRBV18	TRBJ2-1	TRBD1	-
CASSSQGPGVTIYF	TGTGCCAGCAGCTCCCAGGGTCCCGGGGTCACCATATATTTT	TRBV7-2	TRBJ1-3	-	-
CSARAGTAQFF	TGCAGTGCTAGAGCGGGGACGGCTCAGTTCTTC	TRBV20-1	TRBJ2-1	-	-
CASSQGFRANEKLFF	TGCGCCAGCAGCCAGGGGTTCCGGGCTAATGAAAAACTGTTTTTT	TRBV4-3	TRBJ1-4	-	once
CASSFRTGHEKLFF	TGTGCCAGCAGCTTTCGGACGGGCCATGAAAAACTGTTTTTT	TRBV7-2	TRBJ1-4	-	-
CAISERGDINEKLFF	TGTGCCATCAGTGAACGGGGAGACATCAATGAAAAACTGTTTTTT	TRBV10-3	TRBJ1-4	-	-
CASSPASLENQPQHF	TGTGCCAGCAGCCCCGCCTCGTTGGAGAACCAGCCCCAGCATTTT	TRBV4-2	TRBJ1-5	-	few
CASSLRPGQAHYGYTF	TGTGCCAGCAGCTTGCGACCGGGACAGGCGCACTATGGCTACACCTTC	TRBV7-2	TRBJ1-2	TRBD1	-
CASSPDWTGGYNTKGGELFF	TGTGCCAGTAGTCCCGATTGGACAGGGGGCTACAATACTAAGGGCGGGGAGCTGTTTTTT	TRBV19	TRBJ2-2	TRBD1	-
CASSGGQAGNQPQHF	TGTGCCAGCAGCGGGGGACAGGCGGGCAATCAGCCCCAGCATTTT	TRBV7-2	TRBJ1-5	TRBD1	-
CASSLALGSSEAFF	TGTGCCAGCAGCTTAGCGCTTGGGTCCTCTGAAGCTTTCTTT	TRBV7-8	TRBJ1-1	-	-
CASSWRQTGTTNEKLFF	TGTGCCAGCAGCTGGAGACAGACAGGGACAACTAATGAAAAACTGTTTTTT	TRBV7-2	TRBJ1-4	TRBD1	-
CATSNHRETYEQYF	TGTGCCACCAGCAATCACAGGGAAACCTACGAGCAGTACTTC	TRBV15	TRBJ2-7	-	few
CATLAGTLETQYF	TGTGCCACACTAGCGGGAACTCTGGAGACCCAGTACTTC	TRBV7-9	TRBJ2-5	TRBD2	few
CAISERVQETQYF	TGTGCCATCAGTGAGAGGGTTCAAGAGACCCAGTACTTC	TRBV10-3	TRBJ2-5	-	many
CASGLGQGDTEAFF	TGTGCCAGCGGACTGGGACAGGGGGATACTGAAGCTTTCTTT	TRBV28	TRBJ1-1	TRBD1	-
CASSLVGATYNEQFF	TGTGCCAGCAGCTTAGTGGGGGCTACCTACAATGAGCAGTTCTTC	TRBV7-9	TRBJ2-1	-	-
CASSSRGEDYEQYF	TGTGCCAGCAGTTCCCGGGGGGAGGACTACGAGCAGTACTTC	TRBV28	TRBJ2-7	TRBD2	-
CAISEGLAGTDTQYF	TGTGCCATCAGTGAAGGGCTAGCGGGCACAGATACGCAGTATTTT	TRBV10-3	TRBJ2-3	TRBD2	-
CASGLGYRGKFGTEAFF	TGTGCTAGTGGTTTGGGATACAGGGGGAAGTTTGGTACTGAAGCTTTCTTT	TRBV12-5	TRBJ1-1	TRBD1	-
CASSLDQGPTYEQYF	TGTGCCAGCAGCTTGGATCAGGGGCCGACCTACGAGCAGTACTTC	TRBV5-4	TRBJ2-7	-	-
CASSIWGTYEQYF	TGTGCCAGTAGTATTTGGGGGACCTACGAGCAGTACTTC	TRBV19	TRBJ2-7	-	-
CASSPLGSGGLSSGYTF	TGTGCCAGCAGCCCCCTCGGTTCCGGGGGCCTTTCGAGTGGCTACACCTTC	TRBV7-9	TRBJ1-2	-	few